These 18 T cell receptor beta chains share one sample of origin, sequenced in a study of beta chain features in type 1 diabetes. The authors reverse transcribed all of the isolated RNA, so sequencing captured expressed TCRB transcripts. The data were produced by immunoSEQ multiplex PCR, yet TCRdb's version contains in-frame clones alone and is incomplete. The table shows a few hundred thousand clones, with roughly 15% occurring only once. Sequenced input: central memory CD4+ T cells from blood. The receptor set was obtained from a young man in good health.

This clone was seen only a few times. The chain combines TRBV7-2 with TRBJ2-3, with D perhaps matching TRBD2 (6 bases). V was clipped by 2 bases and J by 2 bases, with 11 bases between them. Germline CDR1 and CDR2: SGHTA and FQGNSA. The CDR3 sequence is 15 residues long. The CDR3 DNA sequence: TGTGCCAGCAGCTTACGCGGGGCAAACACAGATACGCAGTATTTT. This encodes CASSLRGANTDTQYF. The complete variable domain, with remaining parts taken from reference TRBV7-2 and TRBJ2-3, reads GAGVSQSPSNKVTEKGKDVELRCDPISGHTALYWYRQSLGQGLEFLIYFQGNSAPDKSGLPSDRFSAERTGGSVSTLTIQRTQQEDSAVYLCASSLRGANTDTQYFGPGTRLTVL.

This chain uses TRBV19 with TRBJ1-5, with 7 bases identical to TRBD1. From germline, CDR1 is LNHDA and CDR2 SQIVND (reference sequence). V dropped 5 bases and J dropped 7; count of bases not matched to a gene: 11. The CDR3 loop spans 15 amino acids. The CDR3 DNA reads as TGTGCCAGTAGTCTAGGTACAGGGGTACGGCAGCCCCAGCATTTT. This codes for CASSLGTGVRQPQHF.

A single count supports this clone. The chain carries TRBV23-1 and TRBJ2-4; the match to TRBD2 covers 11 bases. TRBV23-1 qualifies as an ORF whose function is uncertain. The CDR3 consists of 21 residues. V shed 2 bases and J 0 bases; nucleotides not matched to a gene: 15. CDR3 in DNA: TGCGCCAGCAGTCAAAATGGGGACGGGACTAGCGGTCCTTTAGCCAAAAACATTCAGTACTTC. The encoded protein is CASSQNGDGTSGPLAKNIQYF.

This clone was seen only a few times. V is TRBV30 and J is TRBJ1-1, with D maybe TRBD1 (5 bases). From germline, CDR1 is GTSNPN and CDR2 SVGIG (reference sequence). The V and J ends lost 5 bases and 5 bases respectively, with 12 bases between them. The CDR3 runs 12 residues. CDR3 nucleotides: TGTGCCTGGCTGAGGGGTTTTACTGAAGCTTTCTTT. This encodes CAWLRGFTEAFF.

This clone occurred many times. The CDR3 coding sequence is TGTGCCAGCTCACCACCAAGGGGGGACAATGAGCAGTTCTTC. It specifies CASSPPRGDNEQFF. The chain joins TRBV18 to TRBJ2-1; the D gene could be TRBD1 or TRBD2 (6 bases each). The CDR3 spans 14 residues. Looked up from germline, CDR1 is KGHSH and CDR2 is LQKENI. V gave up 0 bases and J gave up 5 bases, with 8 bases separating them. Full variable domain (outside the CDR3, taken from reference TRBV18 and TRBJ2-1): NAGVMQNPRHLVRRRGQEARLRCSPMKGHSHVYWYRQLPEEGLKFMVYLQKENIIDESGMPKERFSAEFPKEGPSILRIQQVVRGDSAAYFCASSPPRGDNEQFFGPGTRLTVL.

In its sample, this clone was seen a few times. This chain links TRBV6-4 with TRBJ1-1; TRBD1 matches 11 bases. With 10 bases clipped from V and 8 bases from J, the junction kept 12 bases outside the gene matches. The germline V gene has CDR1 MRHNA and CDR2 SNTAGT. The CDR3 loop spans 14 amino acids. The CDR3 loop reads CATRTGGTTREAFF. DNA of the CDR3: TGTGCCACCCGGACAGGGGGCACTACCAGAGAAGCTTTCTTT.

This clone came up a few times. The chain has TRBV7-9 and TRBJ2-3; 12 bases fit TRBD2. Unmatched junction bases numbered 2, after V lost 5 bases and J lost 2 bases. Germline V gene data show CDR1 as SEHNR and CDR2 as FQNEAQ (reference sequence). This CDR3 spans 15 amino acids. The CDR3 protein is CASSGLAGFTDTQYF. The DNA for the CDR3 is TGTGCCAGCAGCGGACTAGCGGGATTCACAGATACGCAGTATTTT.

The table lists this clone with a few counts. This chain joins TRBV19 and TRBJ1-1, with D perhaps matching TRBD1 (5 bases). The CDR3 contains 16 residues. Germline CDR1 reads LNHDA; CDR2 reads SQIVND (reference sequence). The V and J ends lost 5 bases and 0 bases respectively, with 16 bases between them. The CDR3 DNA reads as TGTGCCAGTAGTTTAGGGCTACAGGTATTGAACACTGAAGCTTTCTTT. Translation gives CASSLGLQVLNTEAFF.

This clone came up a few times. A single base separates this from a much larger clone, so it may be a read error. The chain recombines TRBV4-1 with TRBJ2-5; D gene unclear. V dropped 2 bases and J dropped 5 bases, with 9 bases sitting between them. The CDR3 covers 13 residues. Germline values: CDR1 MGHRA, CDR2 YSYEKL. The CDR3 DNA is TGCGCCAGCAGCCAATCTTCGGTGGAGACCCAGTACTTC. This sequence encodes CASSQSSVETQYF.

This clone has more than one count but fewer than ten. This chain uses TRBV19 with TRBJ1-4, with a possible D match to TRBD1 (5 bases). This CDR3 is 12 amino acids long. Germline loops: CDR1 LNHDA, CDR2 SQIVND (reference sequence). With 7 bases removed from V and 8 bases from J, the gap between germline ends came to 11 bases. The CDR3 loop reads CASNFKGEKLFF. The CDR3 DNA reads TGTGCCAGTAATTTTAAGGGGGAAAAACTGTTTTTT.

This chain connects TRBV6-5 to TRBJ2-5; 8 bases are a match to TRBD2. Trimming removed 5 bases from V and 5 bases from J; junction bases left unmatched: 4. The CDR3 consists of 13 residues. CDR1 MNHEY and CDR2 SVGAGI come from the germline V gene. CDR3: CASSDIAGETQYF. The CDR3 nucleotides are TGTGCCAGCAGTGACATAGCGGGGGAGACCCAGTACTTC.

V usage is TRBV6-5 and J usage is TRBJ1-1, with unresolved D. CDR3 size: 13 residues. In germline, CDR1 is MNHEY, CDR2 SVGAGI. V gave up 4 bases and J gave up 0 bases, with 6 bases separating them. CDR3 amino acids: CASSSPMNTEAFF. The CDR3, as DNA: TGTGCCAGCAGTTCCCCTATGAACACTGAAGCTTTCTTT.

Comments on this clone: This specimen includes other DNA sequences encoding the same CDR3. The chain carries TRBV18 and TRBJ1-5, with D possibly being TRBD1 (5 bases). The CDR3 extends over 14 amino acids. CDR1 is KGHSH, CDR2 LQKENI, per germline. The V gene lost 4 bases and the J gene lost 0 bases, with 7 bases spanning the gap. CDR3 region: CASSRGDSNQPQHF. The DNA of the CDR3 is TGTGCCAGCTCACGGGGGGATAGCAATCAGCCCCAGCATTTT.

The CDR3 loop is CASSARDSRVNTEAFF. The DNA of the CDR3 is TGTGCCAGCTCAGCCCGGGACAGCAGGGTGAACACTGAAGCTTTCTTT. The chain employs TRBV18 and TRBJ1-1, with 7 nucleotides matching TRBD1. The CDR3 is 16 residues long. Trimming at V came to 5 bases and at J to 0 bases, leaving 9 bases not matched to a gene. Germline CDR1 reads KGHSH; CDR2 reads LQKENI.

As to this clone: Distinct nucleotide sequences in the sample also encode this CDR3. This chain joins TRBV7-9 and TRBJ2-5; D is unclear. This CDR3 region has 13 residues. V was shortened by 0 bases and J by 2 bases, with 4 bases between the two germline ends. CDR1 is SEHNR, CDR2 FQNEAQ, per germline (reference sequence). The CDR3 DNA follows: TGTGCCAGCAGCTTAGCCCGACAAGAGACCCAGTACTTC. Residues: CASSLARQETQYF.

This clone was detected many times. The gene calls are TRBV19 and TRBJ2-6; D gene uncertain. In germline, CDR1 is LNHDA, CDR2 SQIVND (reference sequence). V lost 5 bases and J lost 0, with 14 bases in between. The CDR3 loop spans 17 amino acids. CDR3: CASSGEASHSGANVLTF. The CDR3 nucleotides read TGTGCCAGTAGTGGAGAAGCTTCTCACTCTGGGGCCAACGTCCTGACTTTC.

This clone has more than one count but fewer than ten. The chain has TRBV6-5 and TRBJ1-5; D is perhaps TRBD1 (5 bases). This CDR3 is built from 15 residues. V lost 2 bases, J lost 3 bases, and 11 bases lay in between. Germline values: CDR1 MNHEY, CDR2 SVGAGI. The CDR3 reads CASSYGWGSNQPQHF. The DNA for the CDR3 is TGTGCCAGCAGTTACGGGTGGGGGTCCAATCAGCCCCAGCATTTT.

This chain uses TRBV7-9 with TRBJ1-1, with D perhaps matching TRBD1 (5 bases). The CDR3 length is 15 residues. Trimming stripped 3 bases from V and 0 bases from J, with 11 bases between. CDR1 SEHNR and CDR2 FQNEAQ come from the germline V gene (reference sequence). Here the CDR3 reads CASSFPGALNTEAFF. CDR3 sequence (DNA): TGTGCCAGCAGCTTTCCTGGGGCATTGAACACTGAAGCTTTCTTT.